Shown below are 17 T cell receptor beta chains from a single sample sequenced in a study of shared clonotypes between healthy human individuals. Using immunoSEQ multiplex PCR, the repertoire was profiled, and TCRdb retains in-frame clones only, with some absent. The table includes over a million clones, roughly 95% detected once. Sample: naive CD4+ T cells sorted from blood. Specified subset: CD45RA+ positively selected. Receptors were obtained from a man aged 25-45 years in good health.

A word on this clone: At the DNA level, this CDR3 is encoded by other sequences in the same sample as well. The rearrangement uses TRBV20-1 and TRBJ2-1, with D hard to call. Trimming cost V 5 bases and J 9 bases, with 11 bases left between them. The V gene's germline CDR1 is DFQATT and CDR2 SNEGSKA (reference sequence). The CDR3 extends over 11 amino acids. CDR3 DNA sequence: TGCAGTGCTTCTCGAGGCGGTGAGCAGTTCTTC. This sequence encodes CSASRGGEQFF.

V usage is TRBV7-3 and J usage is TRBJ2-3, with 8 bases lining up with TRBD1. Looked up from germline, CDR1 is SGHTA and CDR2 is FQGTGA. V shed 4 bases and J 2 bases; nucleotides not matched to a gene: 2. The CDR3 length is 14 residues. The CDR3 DNA follows: TGTGCCAGCAGCTCGGGACAGGTCACAGATACGCAGTATTTT. Amino acids: CASSSGQVTDTQYF.

This clone showed up just once. The chain couples TRBV19 to TRBJ2-7; 9 positions agree with TRBD1. Germline CDR1 reads LNHDA; CDR2 reads SQIVND (reference sequence). The CDR3 is made up of 13 amino acids. V was pared by 3 bases and J by 5 bases, with 2 bases of the junction left unmatched. The chain's CDR3 is CASSITGGHEQYF. For the CDR3, the DNA is TGTGCCAGTAGTATCACAGGGGGCCACGAGCAGTACTTC.

The V call is TRBV19, the J call TRBJ2-1; 8 positions agree with TRBD1. The J segment lost 1 base and the V segment lost 7 bases, leaving 27 bases of the junction unmatched. The CDR3 is 22 amino acids. Germline values: CDR1 LNHDA, CDR2 SQIVND (reference sequence). The CDR3 nucleotides read TGTGCCAGTAACGCTTCCCCCCCCGGGACTCTTACTTACAGGGGGTCCTACAATGAGCAGTTCTTC. Amino acids: CASNASPPGTLTYRGSYNEQFF. The full variable domain, with the rest looked up from reference TRBV19 and TRBJ2-1, is DGGITQSPKYLFRKEGQNVTLSCEQNLNHDAMYWYRQDPGQGLRLIYYSQIVNDFQKGDIAEGYSVSREKKESFPLTVTSAQKNPTAFYLCASNASPPGTLTYRGSYNEQFFGPGTRLTVL.

V is TRBV7-2 and J is TRBJ2-7; D remains ambiguous. Trimming pared 3 bases from V and 4 bases from J, leaving 4 bases between. This CDR3 contains 11 residues. Germline assignment: CDR1 SGHTA and CDR2 FQGNSA. For the CDR3, the DNA is TGTGCCAGCAGCTTCCATTACGAGCAGTACTTC. It specifies CASSFHYEQYF. Drawing the rest from reference TRBV7-2 and TRBJ2-7, the complete variable domain is GAGVSQSPSNKVTEKGKDVELRCDPISGHTALYWYRQSLGQGLEFLIYFQGNSAPDKSGLPSDRFSAERTGGSVSTLTIQRTQQEDSAVYLCASSFHYEQYFGPGTRLTVT.

This clone was found once. The chain joins TRBV14 to TRBJ2-1; the D is unclear. CDR3 size: 15 residues. Germline assignment: CDR1 SGHDN and CDR2 FVKESK. The V end lost 4 bases, the J end lost 1 base, and 11 bases lay between the germline ends. CDR3 sequence: CASSLRTGSYNEQFF. In nucleotides, the CDR3 is TGTGCCAGCAGCCTTCGGACCGGTTCCTACAATGAGCAGTTCTTC. The variable domain in full, with the rest retrieved from reference TRBV14 and TRBJ2-1, is EAGVTQFPSHSVIEKGQTVTLRCDPISGHDNLYWYRRVMGKEIKFLLHFVKESKQDESGMPNNRFLAERTGGTYSTLKVQPAELEDSGVYFCASSLRTGSYNEQFFGPGTRLTVL.

This chain connects TRBV14 to TRBJ1-3, with D unresolved. The V and J ends lost 4 bases and 4 bases respectively, with 5 bases between them. The CDR3 loop spans 12 amino acids. CDR1 is SGHDN, CDR2 FVKESK, per germline. The CDR3 reads CASSPGGNTIYF. CDR3 DNA: TGTGCCAGCAGCCCGGGCGGAAACACCATATATTTT. Combining the CDR3 with reference TRBV14 and TRBJ1-3 gives the whole variable domain EAGVTQFPSHSVIEKGQTVTLRCDPISGHDNLYWYRRVMGKEIKFLLHFVKESKQDESGMPNNRFLAERTGGTYSTLKVQPAELEDSGVYFCASSPGGNTIYFGEGSWLTVV.

The DNA for the CDR3 is TGTGCCACCAGTCTAAACCAGGGGGGCTTGGCAGAGACCCAGTACTTC. Its protein is CATSLNQGGLAETQYF. The genes are TRBV15 and TRBJ2-5, with D perhaps TRBD1 (7 bases). CDR1 is LNHNV and CDR2 is YYDKDF in the germline V gene (reference sequence). The CDR3 has 16 amino acids. Trimming removed 6 bases from V and 4 bases from J, with 21 bases in between.

The rearrangement links TRBV10-2 to TRBJ1-4; perhaps TRBD1 as D (5 bases). Germline CDR1 reads WSHSY; CDR2 reads SAAADI. The CDR3 is 14 residues long. The V and J ends lost 2 bases and 10 bases respectively, with 14 bases between them. The CDR3 spells CASSEASGVGKLFF. Here the CDR3 DNA reads TGCGCCAGCAGTGAGGCCTCGGGGGTTGGAAAACTGTTTTTT.

CDR3 protein: CASSEFQGAGEKLFF. The CDR3 bases are TGTGCCAGCAGTGAATTTCAGGGAGCAGGGGAAAAACTGTTTTTT. The chain couples TRBV2 to TRBJ1-4; TRBD1 might be the D (5 bases). V was cut by 2 bases and J by 8 bases, with 15 bases left in between. The CDR3 is 15 amino acids. The V gene's germline CDR1 is SNHLY and CDR2 FYNNEI.

The gene calls are TRBV12-5 and TRBJ1-1; no definite D call. Germline CDR1 and CDR2: LGHNT and FRNRAP. V was pared by 5 bases and J by 1 base, with 20 bases between. This CDR3 is 17 amino acids long. Written as DNA, the CDR3 is TGTGCTAGTGGTCTTCATCTCGGACGGGAGCGGAACACTGAAGCTTTCTTT. It codes for CASGLHLGRERNTEAFF.

The CDR3: CASSYRTGDGGNIQYF. Here the CDR3 DNA reads TGTGCCAGCAGTTATCGAACGGGAGATGGTGGAAACATTCAGTACTTC. The rearrangement joins TRBV6-6 to TRBJ2-4; TRBD2 might be the D (6 bases). The germline V and J ends were trimmed by 3 bases and 6 bases, with 18 bases remaining between them. The CDR3 length is 16 residues. The germline V gene has CDR1 MNHNY and CDR2 SVGAGI (reference sequence).

The V gene is TRBV19, the J gene TRBJ1-1; D ambiguous. The CDR3 runs 13 residues. Germline V CDR1 and CDR2: LNHDA, SQIVND (reference sequence). The V end was cut by 8 bases, the J end by 6 bases, with 16 bases between. Here the CDR3 DNA reads TGTGCCAGTTTTAGGGAGGGTCGAGCTGAAGCTTTCTTT. This encodes CASFREGRAEAFF.

The gene calls are TRBV7-2 and TRBJ2-5; weak D call: TRBD2 (5 bases). Germline V gives CDR1 SGHTA, CDR2 FQGNSA. The CDR3 runs to 12 residues. Trimming cost V 2 bases and J 5 bases, with 6 bases left between them. CDR3 loop: CASSLSGETQYF. For the CDR3, the DNA is TGTGCCAGCAGCTTATCGGGGGAGACCCAGTACTTC.

The V call is TRBV27, the J call TRBJ2-5, with 9 bases fitting TRBD1. Per the germline V gene, CDR1 is MNHEY and CDR2 is SMNVEV (reference sequence). V lost 7 bases to trimming and J lost 4 bases; unmatched junction nucleotides: 4. The CDR3 is 13 amino acids. CDR3 coding DNA: TGTGCCAGCAACGACAGGGGGGTAGAGACCCAGTACTTC. Translation: CASNDRGVETQYF.

V usage is TRBV18 and J usage is TRBJ2-2; TRBD2 is a possible D gene (6 bases). This CDR3 is 16 amino acids long. From germline, CDR1 is KGHSH and CDR2 LQKENI. V was cut by 3 bases and J by 4 bases, with 15 bases left in between. CDR3 coding DNA: TGTGCCAGCTCACCCGGTCCGGGACTCCTCACCGGGGAGCTGTTTTTT. Its protein product is CASSPGPGLLTGELFF.

The chain recombines TRBV9 with TRBJ2-7; TRBD1 might be the D (5 bases). Trimming took 3 bases from V and 6 from J, leaving 16 bases between them. Germline V lookup: CDR1 SGDLS, CDR2 YYNGEE. The CDR3 is 14 amino acids. CDR3 sequence reads: CASSAQGAVGEQYF. The CDR3 nucleotides are TGTGCCAGCAGCGCCCAAGGGGCCGTCGGCGAGCAGTACTTC.